This is a list of T cell receptor beta chains from one sample in a study of T cell responses to AZD1222 COVID-19 vaccine. The protocol was immunoSEQ multiplex PCR, while the TCRdb copy is restricted to in-frame clones and leaves out a portion. The sample has roughly 130,000 clones, around 87% seen once. The sequences come from peripheral blood, collected on day 0 of AZD1222 vaccination. These receptors all stem from an adult in good health. Each CDR3 is given with its conserved first and last residue. A D gene is named only where the DNA matches it firmly. Clone size is stated in some rows and not others, as once, few, many or a class when expanded.

V,size,J,D,CDR3,DNA
TRBV5-1,-,TRBJ1-2,-,CASSLQGGFYGYTF,TGCGCCAGCAGCCTACAGGGAGGATTCTATGGCTACACCTTC
TRBV25-1,large,TRBJ1-4,-,CASSEGTKRGPEKLFF,TGTGCCAGCAGTGAGGGAACTAAGAGAGGGCCGGAAAAACTGTTTTTT
TRBV7-9,-,TRBJ2-5,TRBD1,CASSSTGESETQYF,TGTGCCAGCAGCTCCACAGGGGAGTCAGAGACCCAGTACTTC
TRBV27,-,TRBJ2-3,-,CASSLSPGLRTDTQYF,TGTGCCAGCAGTTTATCTCCGGGACTGCGCACAGATACGCAGTATTTT
TRBV24-1,-,TRBJ1-2,TRBD1,CATSDRTGMMPGYTF,TGTGCCACCAGTGACCGGACAGGGATGATGCCTGGCTACACCTTC
TRBV6-1,-,TRBJ1-2,TRBD1,CASSEAQGVAYGYTF,TGTGCCAGCAGTGAGGCCCAGGGGGTGGCCTATGGCTACACCTTC
TRBV3-1/TRBV3-2,-,TRBJ2-6,-,CASTSSGANVLTF,TGTGCCAGCACCTCATCTGGGGCCAACGTCCTGACTTTC
TRBV18,-,TRBJ1-2,-,CASSATYRDYGYTF,TGTGCCAGCTCAGCCACGTACCGGGACTATGGCTACACCTTC
TRBV18,-,TRBJ1-5,TRBD1,CASSPDRVNQPQHF,TGTGCCAGCTCACCCGACAGGGTCAATCAGCCCCAGCATTTT
TRBV28,-,TRBJ1-1,TRBD1,CASSIRGGNTEAFF,TGTGCCAGCAGCATCAGGGGGGGAAACACTGAAGCTTTCTTT
TRBV29-1,-,TRBJ1-2,-,CSVAGRTTLYGYTF,TGCAGCGTGGCGGGACGAACCACTCTCTATGGCTACACCTTC
TRBV24-1,-,TRBJ1-1,-,CATRSTGNTEAFF,TGTGCCACCAGATCGACGGGTAACACTGAAGCTTTCTTT
TRBV6-5,-,TRBJ2-1,-,CASSYGRGYNEQFF,TGTGCCAGCAGTTACGGCAGGGGATACAATGAGCAGTTCTTC
TRBV7-9,-,TRBJ2-3,-,CASSFTIDTQYF,TGTGCCAGCAGCTTTACGATAGATACGCAGTATTTT
TRBV13,few,TRBJ2-1,TRBD2,CASSFSGSGNEQFF,TGTGCCAGCAGCTTTAGCGGGAGCGGGAATGAGCAGTTCTTC
TRBV19,-,TRBJ2-7,-,CASSVPDLEQYF,TGTGCCAGTAGTGTTCCGGACTTGGAGCAGTACTTC
TRBV14,-,TRBJ2-7,TRBD1,CASSRRIPGQGPRYEQYF,TGTGCCAGCAGCCGCCGAATCCCGGGACAGGGCCCGAGGTACGAGCAGTACTTC
TRBV7-2,-,TRBJ2-1,-,CASSLGGRRQFF,TGTGCCAGCAGCTTAGGAGGTCGGAGGCAGTTCTTC
TRBV2,-,TRBJ1-5,-,CASLERVLGNQPQHF,TGTGCCAGCCTTGAGAGGGTGTTGGGCAATCAGCCCCAGCATTTT
TRBV30,-,TRBJ2-1,-,CAWAHMAYSNEQFF,TGTGCCTGGGCCCACATGGCCTATTCCAATGAGCAGTTCTTC
TRBV3-1/TRBV3-2,-,TRBJ2-5,-,CASSQAPRETQYF,TGTGCCAGCAGCCAAGCACCTCGGGAGACCCAGTACTTC
TRBV5-6,-,TRBJ1-2,TRBD1,CASSLGPGTGGANYGYTF,TGTGCCAGCAGCTTGGGGCCGGGGACAGGGGGCGCCAACTATGGCTACACCTTC
TRBV28,-,TRBJ2-2,TRBD1,CASSFHRGDTGELFF,TGTGCCAGCAGTTTTCACAGGGGGGACACCGGGGAGCTGTTTTTT
TRBV11-1,-,TRBJ2-7,-,CASSSPHSYEQYF,TGTGCCAGCAGCTCCCCCCACTCCTACGAGCAGTACTTC
TRBV7-9,-,TRBJ2-7,TRBD2,CASSFDGGAYEQYF,TGTGCCAGCAGCTTTGATGGGGGGGCCTACGAGCAGTACTTC
TRBV28,-,TRBJ1-5,-,CASSPETPVGSNQPQHF,TGTGCCAGCAGTCCTGAGACCCCGGTGGGGAGCAATCAGCCCCAGCATTTT
TRBV20-1,-,TRBJ2-7,-,CSALGGEQYF,TGCAGTGCTCTGGGAGGCGAGCAGTACTTC
TRBV27,-,TRBJ2-7,TRBD1,CASSSGQGTGEQYF,TGTGCCAGCAGCTCAGGACAGGGAACTGGAGAGCAGTACTTC
TRBV27,-,TRBJ2-7,TRBD1,CASRTGAREQYF,TGTGCCAGCAGGACAGGGGCCCGAGAGCAGTACTTC
TRBV5-8,-,TRBJ1-3,-,CASSSRQERLSSGNTIYF,TGTGCCAGCAGCTCCCGACAGGAAAGGTTGAGCTCTGGAAACACCATATATTTT
TRBV5-4,-,TRBJ2-5,-,CASRRRGGTQETQYF,TGTGCCAGCAGACGAAGGGGGGGAACCCAAGAGACCCAGTACTTC
TRBV5-1,-,TRBJ1-1,-,CASSLSGMNTEAFF,TGCGCCAGCAGCTTGTCAGGGATGAACACTGAAGCTTTCTTT
TRBV5-6,few,TRBJ1-3,TRBD1,CASSLVGTGRTGNTIYF,TGTGCCAGCAGCTTGGTCGGGACAGGGAGAACTGGAAACACCATATATTTT
TRBV6-5,-,TRBJ1-2,-,CASSYSGGGGNGYTF,TGTGCCAGCAGTTACTCTGGGGGGGGTGGGAATGGCTACACCTTC
TRBV28,-,TRBJ1-1,-,CASSLLGVGAEAFF,TGTGCCAGCAGTTTACTGGGGGTAGGGGCTGAAGCTTTCTTT
TRBV4-1,-,TRBJ2-2,-,CASSQGPPGHENTGELFF,TGCGCCAGCAGCCAGGGTCCCCCCGGACATGAGAACACCGGGGAGCTGTTTTTT
TRBV6-1,-,TRBJ2-3,-,CASSEALRNGDTQYF,TGTGCCAGCAGTGAAGCGCTTCGGAACGGGGATACGCAGTATTTT
TRBV5-1,once,TRBJ2-5,TRBD2,CASSLGPSGRTQETQYF,TGCGCCAGCAGCTTGGGACCTAGCGGGAGGACCCAAGAGACCCAGTACTTC
TRBV30,-,TRBJ1-2,-,CAWSVPLYGYTF,TGTGCCTGGAGTGTACCCCTGTATGGCTACACCTTC
TRBV4-3,-,TRBJ1-4,-,CASSQDMDEKLFF,TGCGCCAGCAGCCAAGACATGGATGAAAAACTGTTTTTT
TRBV24-1,few,TRBJ2-7,TRBD1,CAALGAGGTYEQYF,TGTGCCGCCTTAGGGGCAGGGGGTACGTACGAGCAGTACTTC
TRBV18,-,TRBJ2-7,-,CASSPQAGSSYEQYF,TGTGCCAGCTCACCACAAGCGGGTAGCTCCTACGAGCAGTACTTC
TRBV28,few,TRBJ1-5,-,CASTHGGAGNQPQHF,TGTGCCAGCACCCACGGGGGGGCTGGCAATCAGCCCCAGCATTTT
TRBV6-5,-,TRBJ2-7,-,CASTKRPGPSYEQYF,TGTGCCAGCACCAAAAGGCCTGGTCCTTCCTACGAGCAGTACTTC
TRBV6-5,-,TRBJ1-1,-,CASSYVGAAEAFF,TGTGCCAGCAGTTATGTGGGGGCGGCTGAAGCTTTCTTT
TRBV7-8,-,TRBJ1-3,-,CASSYGTDRSGNTIYF,TGTGCCAGCAGCTACGGGACCGACCGCTCTGGAAACACCATATATTTT
TRBV10-3,-,TRBJ1-6,-,CAISPGGAVGGHSPLHF,TGTGCCATCAGTCCGGGAGGGGCGGTAGGTGGGCATTCACCCCTCCACTTT
TRBV3-1/TRBV3-2,-,TRBJ2-7,-,CASSQGGEQYF,TGTGCCAGCAGCCAGGGGGGCGAGCAGTACTTC
TRBV7-2,-,TRBJ1-6,TRBD1,CASSFRQGAGSPLHF,TGTGCCAGCAGCTTCCGGCAGGGGGCTGGATCACCCCTCCACTTT
TRBV6-5,-,TRBJ2-2,TRBD2,CATGLGAAGELFF,TGTGCCACCGGACTAGGAGCGGCCGGGGAGCTGTTTTTT
TRBV24-1,-,TRBJ2-7,-,CATSAQGGGPYEQYF,TGTGCCACCAGTGCACAGGGTGGGGGACCCTACGAGCAGTACTTC
TRBV28,-,TRBJ1-5,-,CASSGLFSNQPQHF,TGTGCCAGCAGTGGACTGTTTAGCAATCAGCCCCAGCATTTT
TRBV7-8,-,TRBJ2-1,-,CASSLGRYYRDSYNEQFF,TGTGCCAGCAGCTTAGGGCGATACTACCGGGACTCGTACAATGAGCAGTTCTTC
TRBV6-6,once,TRBJ2-5,-,CASSSGETQYF,TGTGCCAGCAGTAGCGGGGAGACCCAGTACTTC